This T cell receptor (beta chain) emerged from a study of cytotoxic CD8 clonotypes in ibrutinib-treated CLL. Study findings and constraints: Shared public clonotypes were rare, and on treatment they either got smaller or stayed the same. Sampling of sustained-remission and progressing patients occurred at differing times.

The CDR3 totals 13 residues. Germline V gene data show CDR1 as SEHNR and CDR2 as FQNEAQ (reference sequence). The V segment lost 4 bases and the J segment 8 bases; nucleotides outside the gene matches: 7. Turning to this clone: Antigen: not known.

Researchers set a sequencing depth target of 1 in 200,000 to 1 in 1 million T cells. The assay was immunoSEQ multiplex PCR, and TCRdb's table has in-frame clones only and misses some. This sample has more than 85,000 clones, with about 78% found just once. This sequence originates from a human donor with chronic lymphocytic leukemia. The chain couples TRBV7-9 to TRBJ1-2, with 7 bases matching TRBD1. The starting material was PBMCs, obtained after 12 months of ibrutinib treatment. The DNA of the CDR3 is TGTGCCAGCAGCTCAGGACAGGCAGGGGGCTACACCTTC. It yields the protein CASSSGQAGGYTF.